This entry concerns a single T cell receptor beta chain. Its antigen is unidentified. This entry belongs to a study of T-cell memory formation after mild COVID-19. Study-wide findings and caveats: The pre-infection memory compartment contained some responding clones, suggesting cross-reactive memory joined.

TCRdb re-called the 5' RACE reads with MiXCR, one entry per CDR3 protein. There are about 300,000 distinct CDR3 sequences in the sample; just under 20% occur only once, and under 25% lies in the top ten. Sequenced: PBMCs or a T cell subset sorted from them (not recorded which). The TCR originated in a man between 18 and 29 years old who had mild COVID-19 (a few samples of this study predate the infection). Cell type and time point are not known.

The CDR3 loop reads CATSDFETGESTDTQYF. In nucleotides, the CDR3 is TGTGCCACCAGTGATTTCGAAACAGGGGAAAGCACAGATACGCAGTATTTT. V and J are TRBV24-1 and TRBJ2-3, with 7 bases lining up with TRBD1. V was pared by 1 base and J by 0 bases, with 6 bases of the junction left unmatched. The CDR3 loop spans 17 amino acids. The V gene's germline CDR1 is KGHDR and CDR2 SFDVKD.